This TCR beta chain was captured by sequencing in a study of shared clonotypes between healthy human individuals. Replicate PCRs from sorted subsets contained roughly 200 ng DNA, which is 29,000 or so T cell genomes. Assay used: immunoSEQ multiplex PCR; TCRdb lists only in-frame clones, some missing. There are about 1.5 million clones in the sample; nearly 99% occur only once, and about 0.42% lies in the top ten. The germline CDR1 and CDR2 sequences are LGHNA and YSLEER. With 0 bases clipped from V and 4 bases from J, the junction kept 6 bases outside the gene matches. CDR3 length: 18 residues. Study-wide points: What rarefaction showed was incomplete sorted-subset sequencing despite large depth.

Each donor was a Caucasian adult residing in Nashville, Tennessee. For this clone: The antigen is unknown.

The origin of this receptor is a man aged 30 to 39 in good health. The V gene is TRBV4-3, the J gene TRBJ2-6, with 10 positions matching TRBD1. The sample comprised naive CD4+ T cells sorted from blood. As for subset: CD45RA+ positively selected. The CDR3 protein is CASSQDLGTGVGANVLTF. The CDR3 DNA follows: TGCGCCAGCAGCCAAGATCTGGGGACAGGGGTCGGGGCCAACGTCCTGACTTTC.